These 20 T cell receptor beta chains came from one sample sequenced in a study of vaccination and CD4 T cells after COVID-19. No antigen has been identified for these receptors. Cultured CD4+ T cells had their DNA profiled by the Oncomine TCR Beta short-read assay. TCRdb re-derived calls from the PCR reads in MiXCR, one entry per CDR3 protein. The table has about 5,500 distinct CDR3 sequences, about 65% seen once. Treatment specified: approximately 9-day PBMC culture with coronavirus spike peptide pools or control peptides (ViraFEST assay). The source material was CD4+ T cells from blood, cultured in vitro. The receptors stem from a human donor who had recovered from COVID-19.

This clonotype was counted a few times. This rearrangement joins TRBV27 to TRBJ2-2; 8 nucleotides align to TRBD1. CDR3 length equals 14 residues. Trimming took 6 bases from V and 3 from J; bases not matched to a gene: 3. Germline values: CDR1 MNHEY, CDR2 SMNVEV (reference sequence). CDR3 in DNA: TGTGCCAGCAGACAGGGGGTATACACCGGGGAGCTGTTTTTT. Translating gives CASRQGVYTGELFF.

This sequence joins TRBV7-9 and TRBJ1-5; 12 nucleotides match TRBD1. The germline gives CDR1 SEHNR, CDR2 FQNEAQ (reference sequence). V lost 5 bases and J lost 1; bases outside the gene matches: 3. This CDR3 comprises 16 residues. DNA of the CDR3: TGTGCCAGCAGCGAGGGGACAGGGGGCAGCAATCAGCCCCAGCATTTT. It encodes CASSEGTGGSNQPQHF.

This clonotype has only a few counts. The V gene is TRBV19, the J gene TRBJ1-5; D unclear. Germline V gene data show CDR1 as LNHDA and CDR2 as SQIVND (reference sequence). This CDR3 spans 13 amino acids. V lost 8 bases to trimming and J lost 3 bases, with 11 bases between them. The CDR3 here is CASSRLTNQPQHF. For the CDR3, the DNA is TGTGCCAGTTCCAGGTTGACCAATCAGCCCCAGCATTTT.

This clonotype appeared a few times. This chain joins TRBV24-1 and TRBJ2-3, with TRBD1 matching 8 bases. CDR1 is KGHDR and CDR2 is SFDVKD in the germline V gene. The V gene end was trimmed by 2 bases and the J gene end by 3 bases; junction bases not matched to a gene: 6. CDR3 length: 16 amino acids. The CDR3 here is CATSDSRRGRTDTQYF. The CDR3 nucleotides are TGTGCCACCAGTGATTCACGCAGGGGGCGGACAGATACGCAGTATTTT.

This clonotype was observed a handful of times. The rearrangement links TRBV7-3 to TRBJ2-3, with TRBD2 matching 10 bases. V was pared by 5 bases and J by 4 bases, with 9 bases of the junction left unmatched. This CDR3 is 16 amino acids long. Germline V CDR1 and CDR2: SGHTA, FQGTGA. This chain's CDR3 is CASSETSGWGPDTQYF. The DNA of the CDR3 is TGTGCCAGCAGCGAGACTAGCGGGTGGGGCCCAGATACGCAGTATTTT.

This clonotype was seen once. The chain links TRBV7-9 to TRBJ1-2; tentative D call: TRBD1 (5 bases). V was trimmed by 1 base and J by 2 bases, leaving 8 bases between them. This CDR3 comprises 14 residues. Germline V gene sequence: CDR1 SEHNR, CDR2 FQNEAQ (reference sequence). CDR3 in amino acids: CASSLVSGNYGYTF. The CDR3 region has the DNA TGTGCCAGCAGCTTAGTATCAGGGAACTATGGCTACACCTTC.

The CDR3 here is CASSPLGQGYPTNYGYTF. Here the CDR3 DNA reads TGTGCCAGCAGCCCCCTGGGACAGGGGTACCCGACTAACTATGGCTACACCTTC. The chain is built from TRBV12-3 or TRBV12-4 and TRBJ1-2, with 10 bases fitting TRBD1. The CDR3 spans 18 residues. V shed 6 bases, J shed 0 bases, and the junction held 13 bases outside the gene matches.

The V call is TRBV28, the J call TRBJ2-7; 8 nucleotides line up with TRBD1. The junction had 13 bases not matched to a gene; V was cut back by 1 base and J by 2 bases. The CDR3 runs 18 residues. CDR1 is MDHEN and CDR2 is SYDVKM in the germline V gene. CDR3 sequence reads: CASSLYGSSGDRTYEQYF. The CDR3 region has the DNA TGTGCCAGCAGTTTATATGGGTCATCGGGGGACAGGACCTACGAGCAGTACTTC.

This clonotype turned up a few times. A read error may account for a junction end that differs from germline. The CDR3 DNA is TGTGCTAGCAGCTTAGGACAGGGCCGCGGCGATACGCAGTATTTT. This sequence encodes CASSLGQGRGDTQYF. The chain uses TRBV7-7 and TRBJ2-3, with 8 bases that match TRBD1. The CDR3 consists of 15 residues. CDR1 is SSHAT and CDR2 is FNYEAQ in the germline V gene (reference sequence).

The chain's CDR3 is CSARGEKGSYEQYF. The CDR3 DNA reads as TGCAGTGCTAGAGGGGAAAAGGGTTCCTACGAGCAGTACTTC. The chain couples TRBV20-1 to TRBJ2-7, with D unresolved. CDR1 and CDR2 (germline): DFQATT, SNEGSKA (reference sequence). Trimming pared 1 base from V and 1 base from J, leaving 11 bases between. The CDR3 has 14 amino acids.

This clonotype was counted only a few times. This sequence joins TRBV6-1 and TRBJ1-6; possible D gene TRBD1, 5 bases. The germline V and J ends were trimmed by 8 bases and 1 base, with 12 bases remaining between them. In germline, CDR1 is MNHNS, CDR2 SASEGT. This CDR3 comprises 15 residues. The CDR3 here is CASGAGGSYNSPLHF. The CDR3 coding sequence is TGTGCCAGCGGGGCAGGAGGTTCCTATAATTCACCCCTCCACTTT.

This chain connects TRBV6-1 to TRBJ1-6; D remains ambiguous. Trimming took off 2 bases at V and 7 bases at J, with 9 bases between the two ends. The CDR3 extends over 14 amino acids. Germline CDR1 reads MNHNS; CDR2 reads SASEGT. CDR3 protein: CASSESQSNSPLHF. The CDR3 nucleotides are TGTGCCAGCAGTGAATCTCAAAGCAATTCACCCCTCCACTTT.

V usage is TRBV20-1 and J usage is TRBJ2-1; 7 bases line up with TRBD2. J was trimmed by 0 bases and V by 3 bases; bases with no gene match: 5. Per germline, CDR1 DFQATT and CDR2 SNEGSKA (reference sequence). The CDR3 is made up of 15 amino acids. CDR3 sequence: CSASPIAGSYNEQFF. As DNA, the CDR3 is TGCAGTGCTAGCCCCATAGCGGGCTCCTACAATGAGCAGTTCTTC.

This clonotype has a handful of counts. The CDR3 region is CASSLVRLAGGQIDTQYF. Written as DNA, the CDR3 is TGTGCCAGCAGCTTAGTAAGGCTAGCGGGAGGACAGATAGATACGCAGTATTTT. This rearrangement joins TRBV7-2 to TRBJ2-3; 11 bases are a match to TRBD2. V shed 1 base, J shed 5 bases, and the junction held 11 bases outside the gene matches. The germline V gene encodes CDR1 SGHTA and CDR2 FQGNSA. The CDR3 length is 18 residues.

This rearrangement joins TRBV11-3 to TRBJ2-1; D could derive from TRBD1 or TRBD2 (6 bases each). The CDR3 is made up of 18 amino acids. Looked up from germline, CDR1 is SGHNT and CDR2 is YENEEA. Trimming left V 2 bases short and J 5 bases short, with 22 bases between. This CDR3 reads CASSLMGVWGAEDNEQFF. The CDR3 DNA is TGTGCCAGCAGCTTAATGGGGGTGTGGGGGGCCGAAGACAATGAGCAGTTCTTC.

This clonotype has just one count. This chain connects TRBV11-2 to TRBJ1-5; the match to TRBD1 covers 8 bases. The V segment lost 4 bases and the J segment 6 bases; nucleotides outside the gene matches: 5. The CDR3 has 14 residues. The germline V gene has CDR1 SGHAT and CDR2 FQNNGV. The CDR3 loop reads CASSSRDRGQPQHF. Here the CDR3 DNA reads TGTGCCAGCAGCTCCCGTGACAGGGGTCAGCCCCAGCATTTT.

In its sample, this clonotype is large. V is TRBV11-3 and J is TRBJ2-7, with D possibly matching TRBD2 (6 bases). Germline CDR1 reads SGHNT; CDR2 reads YENEEA. Trimming took 5 bases from V and 6 from J, leaving 14 bases between them. The CDR3 totals 13 residues. The CDR3: CASSPVDGGEQYF. CDR3 in DNA: TGTGCCAGCAGCCCTGTTGACGGGGGCGAGCAGTACTTC.

The gene calls are TRBV5-1 and TRBJ2-6; D is unclear. The CDR3 extends over 16 amino acids. Looked up from germline, CDR1 is SGHRS and CDR2 is YFSETQ. Trimming cost V 3 bases and J 1 base, with 11 bases left between them. The chain's CDR3 is CASSSRQWSGANVLTF. The CDR3 DNA follows: TGCGCCAGCAGCTCTCGGCAGTGGTCTGGGGCCAACGTCCTGACTTTC.

In its sample, this clonotype ranks as large. The junction shows a germline mismatch at one end, possibly a read error. The chain couples TRBV11-2 to TRBJ2-5; the match to TRBD2 covers 10 bases. Germline V CDR1 and CDR2: SGHAT, FQNNGV. The CDR3 is 19 residues long. CDR3 sequence (DNA): TGTGCCAGCAGCATCCGCTCGTGGGGGCTAGCGGGAGTTAAAGAGACCCAGTATTTC. The encoded protein is CASSIRSWGLAGVKETQYF.

This clonotype was counted only a few times. The V gene is TRBV5-5, the J gene TRBJ1-1; perhaps TRBD1 as D (6 bases). Looked up from germline, CDR1 is SGHKS and CDR2 is YYEKEE (reference sequence). V dropped 1 base and J dropped 0 bases, with 16 bases sitting between them. CDR3 size: 17 residues. The CDR3 here is CASSLRRGGLMNTEAFF. CDR3 bases: TGTGCCAGCAGCTTGCGTAGGGGGGGTTTGATGAACACTGAAGCTTTCTTT. Complete variable domain (other parts from reference TRBV5-5 and TRBJ1-1): DAGVTQSPTHLIKTRGQQVTLRCSPISGHKSVSWYQQVLGQGPQFIFQYYEKEERGRGNFPDRFSARQFPNYSSELNVNALLLGDSALYLCASSLRRGGLMNTEAFFGQGTRLTVV.